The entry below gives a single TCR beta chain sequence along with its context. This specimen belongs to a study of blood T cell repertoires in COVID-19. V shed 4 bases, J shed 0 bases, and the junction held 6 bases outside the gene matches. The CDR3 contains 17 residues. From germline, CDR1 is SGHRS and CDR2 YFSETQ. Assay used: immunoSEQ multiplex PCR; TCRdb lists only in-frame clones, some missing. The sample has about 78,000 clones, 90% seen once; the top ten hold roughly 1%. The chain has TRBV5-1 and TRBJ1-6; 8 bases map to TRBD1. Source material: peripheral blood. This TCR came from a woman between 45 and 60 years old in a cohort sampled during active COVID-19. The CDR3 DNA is TGCGCCAGCAGCCCCGGACAGGGTAGCTCCTATAATTCACCCCTCCACTTT. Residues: CASSPGQGSSYNSPLHF.